The entry below gives a single T cell receptor beta chain sequence along with its context. The entry originates in a study of blood T cell repertoires in COVID-19. As for the study in general: Samples taken during acute and convalescent COVID-19 were collected in the United States, Italy and Spain. The analysed material was cDNA or gDNA that came from T cells, B-cell-depleted T cells, or PBMCs.

This CDR3 spans 16 amino acids. J was trimmed by 3 bases and V by 4 bases; bases with no gene match: 6. Germline CDR1 is GTSNPN and CDR2 is SVGIG (reference sequence). Authors' data handling: Amplification of reference gene primers provided the estimated nucleated cell counts. Profiled with immunoSEQ multiplex PCR; TCRdb holds only in-frame clones, not every one. The DNA was the basis for D and trimming; V, J and clone size are from that table. This sample has approximately 70,000 clones, with around 80% found just once. This receptor was identified in an elderly woman with acute or convalescent COVID-19. V usage is TRBV30 and J usage is TRBJ1-6; 10 bases line up with TRBD1. Specimen: peripheral blood. The CDR3 DNA is TGTGCCTGGAACCGACAGGGGGCGCTCTATAATTCACCCCTCCACTTT. This gives the protein CAWNRQGALYNSPLHF.